This T cell receptor (beta chain) was obtained from a study of CD8 T cells in Susac syndrome. Random-hexamer reverse transcription was applied to roughly 0.5 to 1 ug RNA. MiXCR was run by TCRdb on the immunoSEQ multiplex PCR reads, yielding one entry per CDR3 protein. The sample includes about 200,000 distinct CDR3 sequences, 85% to 95% seen only once; the top ten take approximately 0.1%. Germline V gene sequence: CDR1 LGHDT, CDR2 YNNKEL (reference sequence). This CDR3 has 13 residues. V was pared by 4 bases and J by 5 bases, with 9 bases between. Sequencing used CD4+ T cells from PBMCs. This sequence originates from a human donor in good health. The rearrangement links TRBV3-1 to TRBJ1-5, with no clear D. The CDR3 reads CASSPQWDQPQHF. The CDR3 bases are TGTGCCAGCAGCCCCCAGTGGGATCAGCCCCAGCATTTT.